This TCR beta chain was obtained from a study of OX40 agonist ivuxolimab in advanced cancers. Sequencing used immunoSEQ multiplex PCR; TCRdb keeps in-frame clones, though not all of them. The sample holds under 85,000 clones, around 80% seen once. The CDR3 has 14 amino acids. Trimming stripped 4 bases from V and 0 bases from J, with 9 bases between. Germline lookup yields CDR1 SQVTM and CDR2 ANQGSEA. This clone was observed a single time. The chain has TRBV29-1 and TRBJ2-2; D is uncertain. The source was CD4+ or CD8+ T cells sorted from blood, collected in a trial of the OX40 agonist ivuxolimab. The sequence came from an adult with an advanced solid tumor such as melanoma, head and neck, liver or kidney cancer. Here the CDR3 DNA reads TGCAGCGTTGCCTTAGGAGCGAACACCGGGGAGCTGTTTTTT. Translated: CSVALGANTGELFF.